The 21 T cell receptor beta chains listed next were all sequenced from one sample in a study of blood T cell repertoires in COVID-19. Generated by immunoSEQ multiplex PCR, the TCRdb table keeps only in-frame clones and is missing some. The sample shows under 25,000 clones, approximately 90% of them seen only once. Sequencing was done on a sample of peripheral blood. The source of these receptors is a human donor with active COVID-19. The donor label of this sample is uncertain.

V and J are TRBV9 and TRBJ2-1, with 9 bases aligning to TRBD2. V shed 4 bases, J shed 5 bases, and the junction held 7 bases outside the gene matches. The CDR3 extends over 15 amino acids. Germline V CDR1 and CDR2: SGDLS, YYNGEE. Written as DNA, the CDR3 is TGTGCCAGCAGCAACAGGACTAGCGCAAACAATGAGCAGTTCTTC. Translating it yields CASSNRTSANNEQFF.

The chain joins TRBV5-1 to TRBJ2-3; TRBD2 aligns across 10 bases. In germline, CDR1 is SGHRS, CDR2 YFSETQ. With 4 bases clipped from V and 3 bases from J, the junction kept 11 bases outside the gene matches. This CDR3 comprises 17 residues. DNA for the CDR3: TGCGCCAGCAGCCCAAATCCTAGCGGGAGAATTACAGATACGCAGTATTTT. Amino acids: CASSPNPSGRITDTQYF. The entire variable domain, with the rest obtained from reference TRBV5-1 and TRBJ2-3, is as follows: KAGVTQTPRYLIKTRGQQVTLSCSPISGHRSVSWYQQTPGQGLQFLFEYFSETQRNKGNFPGRFSGRQFSNSRSEMNVSTLELGDSALYLCASSPNPSGRITDTQYFGPGTRLTVL.

The chain couples TRBV3-1 (or the pseudogene TRBV3-2) to TRBJ2-3; no clear D. CDR1 is LGHDT and CDR2 is YNNKEL in the germline V gene (reference sequence). V gave up 0 bases and J gave up 0 bases, with 10 bases separating them. The CDR3 extends over 16 amino acids. The DNA of the CDR3 is TGTGCCAGCAGCCAAGAATCGCGTTCTAGCACAGATACGCAGTATTTT. Translation: CASSQESRSSTDTQYF.

The chain employs TRBV9 and TRBJ2-7; TRBD2 matches at 9 bases. Trimming at V came to 5 bases and at J to 0 bases, leaving 6 bases not matched to a gene. CDR1 and CDR2 from the germline V gene are SGDLS and YYNGEE. CDR3 length: 15 residues. CDR3 in amino acids: CASSALSGSSYEQYF. In DNA, the CDR3 is TGTGCCAGCAGTGCCCTTAGCGGGAGCTCCTACGAGCAGTACTTC.

The chain carries TRBV24-1 and TRBJ2-2; D is perhaps TRBD1 (6 bases). V shed 7 bases and J shed 6 bases, with 20 bases lying between them. Germline V gives CDR1 KGHDR, CDR2 SFDVKD. The CDR3 totals 16 residues. The CDR3 here is CATSPSITGSAGELFF. The CDR3 bases are TGTGCCACCAGCCCAAGCATCACAGGGTCGGCCGGGGAGCTGTTTTTT.

The gene calls are TRBV20-1 and TRBJ1-5, with 11 bases aligning to TRBD1. V was clipped by 3 bases and J by 2 bases; unmatched bases: 3. The CDR3 is 15 residues long. The V gene's germline CDR1 is DFQATT and CDR2 SNEGSKA (reference sequence). CDR3 nucleotides: TGCAGTGCTAGTGGACAGGGGGCCGGCAATCAGCCCCAGCATTTT. It codes for CSASGQGAGNQPQHF.

The J gene is TRBJ2-1, the V gene TRBV11-3, with 11 nucleotides matching TRBD2. CDR1 and CDR2 (germline): SGHNT, YENEEA. The CDR3 spans 14 residues. J lost 10 bases, V lost 5 bases, and 7 bases had no gene match. The CDR3 DNA reads TGTGCCAGCAGCCCGGGACTAGCGGATGGGGAGCAGTTCTTC. Amino acid sequence: CASSPGLADGEQFF.

The genes are TRBV4-1 and TRBJ1-2; 7 nucleotides align to TRBD1. The germline V gene encodes CDR1 MGHRA and CDR2 YSYEKL. Trimming took 3 bases from V and 3 from J; bases not matched to a gene: 1. The CDR3 covers 13 residues. Here the CDR3 DNA reads TGCGCCAGCAGCCAGCAGGGGGACTATGGCTACACCTTC. The encoded protein is CASSQQGDYGYTF.

A word on this clone: The sample carries other DNA sequences with the same CDR3. This chain uses TRBV9 with TRBJ2-3; weak D call: TRBD2 (5 bases). V lost 5 bases and J 1 base, leaving 14 bases between the germline ends. The germline CDR1 and CDR2 sequences are SGDLS and YYNGEE. The CDR3 runs to 15 residues. As DNA, the CDR3 is TGTGCCAGCAGTGCGAGAACTAGAGGCACAGATACGCAGTATTTT. Amino acids: CASSARTRGTDTQYF.

The rearrangement uses TRBV9 and TRBJ2-1, with 14 positions matching TRBD2. Germline CDR1 SGDLS, CDR2 YYNGEE. The CDR3 consists of 16 residues. Losses at the gene ends were 0 bases for V and 7 bases for J; bases not matched to a gene: 3. CDR3 nucleotide sequence: TGTGCCAGCAGCGTAGCTTGGACTAGCGGGAGGAATGAGCAGTTCTTC. Its translation: CASSVAWTSGRNEQFF.

The genes are TRBV9 and TRBJ2-1; D perhaps matches TRBD2 (5 bases). Trimming shortened V by 0 bases and J by 9 bases, and 13 bases separated the two germline ends. The CDR3 loop spans 14 amino acids. CDR1 SGDLS and CDR2 YYNGEE come from the germline V gene. This chain's CDR3 is CASSVDPSLGEQFF. In DNA form, the CDR3 reads TGTGCCAGCAGCGTAGACCCTAGCTTGGGTGAGCAGTTCTTC.

The chain links TRBV14 to TRBJ2-5; D is uncertain. This CDR3 spans 13 amino acids. Germline-derived CDR1 and CDR2 are SGHDN and FVKESK. The V gene lost 4 bases and the J gene lost 2 bases, with 8 bases spanning the gap. For the CDR3, the DNA is TGTGCCAGCAGCCGGCTAGAACAAGAGACCCAGTACTTC. Amino acids: CASSRLEQETQYF.

This clone was seen only a few times. The chain links TRBV6-5 to TRBJ2-5, with 7 bases fitting TRBD1. This CDR3 region has 16 residues. The germline gives CDR1 MNHEY, CDR2 SVGAGI. J was trimmed by 3 bases and V by 0 bases; bases with no gene match: 7. In DNA, the CDR3 is TGTGCCAGCAGTTACTCCGCAGGGGGAATAGAAGAGACCCAGTACTTC. It codes for CASSYSAGGIEETQYF.

The chain employs TRBV3-1 (or the pseudogene TRBV3-2) and TRBJ2-2; TRBD2 might be the D (5 bases). The CDR3 length is 15 residues. The V and J ends lost 1 base and 3 bases respectively, with 9 bases between them. Germline assignment: CDR1 LGHDT and CDR2 YNNKEL (reference sequence). The CDR3 DNA reads as TGTGCCAGCAGCCAAGTCCTAGCCGACACCGGGGAGCTGTTTTTT. It translates to CASSQVLADTGELFF.

The chain uses TRBV18 and TRBJ1-1, with D perhaps matching TRBD1 (5 bases). The CDR3 has 16 residues. Trimming left V 4 bases short and J 0 bases short, with 15 bases between. CDR1 KGHSH and CDR2 LQKENI come from the germline V gene. CDR3 in amino acids: CASSQTATGLNTEAFF. The CDR3 DNA reads TGTGCCAGCTCACAAACCGCAACAGGCTTGAACACTGAAGCTTTCTTT.

The chain links TRBV29-1 to TRBJ2-3; the D gene is possibly TRBD2 (6 bases). The germline V gene has CDR1 SQVTM and CDR2 ANQGSEA. The V and J ends lost 6 bases and 2 bases respectively, with 15 bases between them. This CDR3 has 14 residues. The CDR3 coding sequence is TGCAGCGTGGGGGAGGTGGGCCTCACAGATACGCAGTATTTT. Translation: CSVGEVGLTDTQYF.

The chain employs TRBV11-2 and TRBJ2-1, with D tentatively TRBD1 (6 bases). Trimming took off 5 bases at V and 5 bases at J, with 19 bases between the two ends. CDR1 is SGHAT, CDR2 FQNNGV, per germline. The CDR3 covers 16 residues. CDR3: CASSAGVGAGNNEQFF. In DNA, the CDR3 is TGTGCCAGCAGCGCAGGGGTGGGTGCAGGGAACAATGAGCAGTTCTTC.

About this clone: At one boundary the junction diverges from the germline segment, which might be a read error. The chain recombines TRBV7-3 with TRBJ2-3; no firm D call. CDR1 SGHTA and CDR2 FQGTGA come from the germline V gene. The CDR3 covers 13 residues. CDR3 residues: CASSLTLSDTQYF. The CDR3 DNA sequence: TGTGCCAGCAGCCTAACTCTGTCTGATACGCAGTATTTT.

The genes are TRBV18 and TRBJ2-3; 10 bases match TRBD1. Trimming cost V 3 bases and J 0 bases; bases outside gene matches: 9. The CDR3 contains 18 residues. Germline V gives CDR1 KGHSH, CDR2 LQKENI. CDR3 in DNA: TGTGCCAGCTCACCTACCTACGGACAGGGGGGAAGCACAGATACGCAGTATTTT. Translating it yields CASSPTYGQGGSTDTQYF.

By proportion, this clone is medium-sized. J is TRBJ2-1 and V is TRBV5-1, with 9 bases lining up with TRBD2. Trimming at V came to 0 bases and at J to 8 bases, leaving 3 bases not matched to a gene. CDR3 size: 14 residues. Germline CDR1 and CDR2: SGHRS and YFSETQ. In DNA, the CDR3 is TGCGCCAGCAGCTTGGGACTAGCGGACGATGAGCAGTTCTTC. Residues: CASSLGLADDEQFF.

This clone was seen once. DNA for the CDR3: TGTGCCAGCAGCCAGTACAGGGGCTCTGGAAACACCATATATTTT. This encodes CASSQYRGSGNTIYF. The chain joins TRBV6-5 to TRBJ1-3, with 7 bases matching TRBD1. With V trimmed by 6 bases and J by 0 bases, 5 bases remained unmatched. The CDR3 has 15 residues. Germline CDR1 MNHEY, CDR2 SVGAGI.